The source of this T cell receptor (beta chain) is a study of blood T cell repertoires in COVID-19. The wider study: COVID-19 samples, acute and convalescent, were from the United States, Italy and Spain.

V was clipped by 5 bases and J by 8 bases, with 27 bases between them. CDR3 length: 18 residues. CDR1 and CDR2 from the germline V gene are SGHAT and FQNNGV. Generated by immunoSEQ multiplex PCR, the TCRdb table keeps only in-frame clones and is missing some. Of approximately 100,000 clones listed, 75% to 90% are singletons. The chain couples TRBV11-2 to TRBJ2-2, with D perhaps matching TRBD2 (6 bases). This TCR derives from a woman of 80 years or more with active or convalescent COVID-19. The sample comprised peripheral blood. In DNA, the CDR3 is TGTGCCAGCAGCCCACGTCAAGGGACTCGAAGGTCAGGTGGGGAGCTGTTTTTT. It codes for CASSPRQGTRRSGGELFF. Complete variable domain (other parts from reference TRBV11-2 and TRBJ2-2): EAGVAQSPRYKIIEKRQSVAFWCNPISGHATLYWYQQILGQGPKLLIQFQNNGVVDDSQLPKDRFSAERLKGVDSTLKIQPAKLEDSAVYLCASSPRQGTRRSGGELFFGEGSRLTVL.